This note documents a single TCR beta chain sequence. The antigen is unknown. This specimen belongs to a study of T cells in Graves' hyperthyroidism and ophthalmopathy. Study findings and constraints: From stable hyperthyroidism, ophthalmopathy was separated by a 13 V-J model. In validation, the model predicted ophthalmopathy. These predictions came a median about 6 months before onset.

The CDR3 loop spans 12 amino acids. The germline V and J ends were trimmed by 9 bases and 8 bases, with 14 bases remaining between them. Germline loops: CDR1 KGHDR, CDR2 SFDVKD. There were TCR beta CDR3 regions amplified from RNA transcripts. During a first-round RT-PCR of the TCR CDR3, the HTBI primer set was used. From the multiplex PCR reads, TCRdb called clonotypes with MiXCR, one entry per CDR3 protein. In the table there are about 710,000 distinct CDR3 sequences, 16% of which are singletons. PBMCs were obtained from over 8.5 ml fresh peripheral blood. The clonotype originates from a man aged 18 to 30 with Graves' hyperthyroidism. The genes are TRBV24-1 and TRBJ2-3; TRBD1 is a possible D gene (6 bases). Material for sequencing was blood. The CDR3 loop reads CATSRGSSTQYF. CDR3 in DNA: TGTGCCACCTCCAGGGGCAGCAGTACGCAGTATTTT.